This passage covers 20 T cell receptor beta chains from one sample sequenced in a study of T-cell memory formation after mild COVID-19. Using its own MiXCR run on the 5' RACE reads, TCRdb lists one record per CDR3 protein. The sample lists roughly 400,000 distinct CDR3 sequences, approximately 24% occurring once. Sequenced: PBMCs or a T cell subset sorted from them (not recorded which). These receptors were taken from an adult woman who had mild COVID-19 (a few samples of this study predate the infection). Cell type and time point are not known.

The chain employs TRBV6-2 or TRBV6-3 and TRBJ2-7, with D possibly matching TRBD2 (6 bases). This CDR3 has 15 amino acids. The germline V gene encodes CDR1 MNHEY and CDR2 SVGEGT. Trimming shortened V by 2 bases and J by 2 bases, and 13 bases separated the two germline ends. CDR3 sequence: CASSYERVDAYEQYF. Written as DNA, the CDR3 is TGTGCCAGCAGTTACGAGCGGGTCGACGCCTACGAGCAGTACTTC.

The chain links TRBV6-5 to TRBJ1-1; no clear D gene. The CDR3 contains 13 residues. CDR1 MNHEY and CDR2 SVGAGI come from the germline V gene. Trimming removed 6 bases from V and 1 base from J, with 9 bases in between. CDR3: CASRRLQNTEAFF. The CDR3 DNA reads TGTGCCAGCAGACGCCTTCAGAACACTGAAGCTTTCTTT.

This sequence joins TRBV6-2 or TRBV6-3 and TRBJ2-3, with D tentatively TRBD1 (6 bases). V lost 5 bases, J lost 9 bases, and 12 bases lay in between. The germline V gene encodes CDR1 MNHEY and CDR2 SVGEGT. This CDR3 contains 12 residues. The CDR3 is CASSPQQGTQYF. The DNA for the CDR3 is TGTGCCAGCAGTCCCCAACAGGGCACGCAGTATTTT.

This clonotype was seen a few times. This chain links TRBV27 with TRBJ1-2; a possible D gene is TRBD1 (6 bases). CDR1 MNHEY and CDR2 SMNVEV come from the germline V gene (reference sequence). V was clipped by 4 bases and J by 4 bases, with 13 bases between them. This CDR3 region has 14 residues. This CDR3 is CASSSQGGTYGYTF. CDR3 DNA sequence: TGTGCCAGCAGTTCACAGGGAGGGACCTATGGCTACACCTTC.

The chain couples TRBV18 to TRBJ2-5; D is undetermined. This CDR3 contains 14 residues. Germline loops: CDR1 KGHSH, CDR2 LQKENI. V lost 0 bases and J lost 4, with 9 bases in between. The DNA for the CDR3 is TGTGCCAGCTCACCACCGGGCAGCCCAGAGACCCAGTACTTC. Amino acids: CASSPPGSPETQYF.

The V call is TRBV7-6, the J call TRBJ1-1; D gene uncertain. Germline V gene data show CDR1 as SGHVS and CDR2 as FNYEAQ. This CDR3 is 14 amino acids long. V gave up 1 base and J gave up 0 bases, with 6 bases separating them. As DNA, the CDR3 is TGTGCCAGCAGCTTAGAGCTGATGAACACTGAAGCTTTCTTT. Translating it yields CASSLELMNTEAFF.

V gene TRBV18 combines with J gene TRBJ1-2, with 9 bases lining up with TRBD1. From germline, CDR1 is KGHSH and CDR2 LQKENI. The CDR3 has 15 residues. The trim removed 3 bases at V and 4 bases at J, leaving 6 bases unmatched. As DNA, the CDR3 is TGTGCCAGCTCACCCGCGACAGGGGGGAGCTATGGCTACACCTTC. Translation gives CASSPATGGSYGYTF.

This clonotype has a handful of counts. This chain uses TRBV24-1 with TRBJ1-2; TRBD1 is a possible D gene (5 bases). Germline V CDR1 and CDR2: KGHDR, SFDVKD. The CDR3 loop spans 15 amino acids. Trimming cost V 4 bases and J 8 bases, with 19 bases left between them. The CDR3 DNA sequence: TGTGCCACCAGTGACCCCGGGACCGTCGGAGGGGGCTACACCTTC. This encodes CATSDPGTVGGGYTF.

This clonotype came up a few times. The rearrangement uses TRBV5-1 and TRBJ2-7, with D perhaps given as TRBD1 or TRBD2 (5 bases each). V lost 8 bases and J lost 0, with 12 bases in between. Germline-derived CDR1 and CDR2 are SGHRS and YFSETQ. CDR3 size: 13 residues. CDR3 protein: CASKPGPSYEQYF. The CDR3 DNA sequence: TGCGCCAGTAAACCGGGGCCCTCCTACGAGCAGTACTTC.

The chain uses TRBV14 and TRBJ2-7; D is unclear. The V gene's germline CDR1 is SGHDN and CDR2 FVKESK. The V gene lost 2 bases and the J gene lost 5 bases, with 10 bases spanning the gap. The CDR3 extends over 13 amino acids. The CDR3 sequence: CASSQWRLDEQYF. CDR3 nucleotides: TGTGCCAGCAGCCAATGGCGTTTGGACGAGCAGTACTTC.

V is TRBV15 and J is TRBJ1-2; TRBD1 matches at 8 bases. Germline values: CDR1 LNHNV, CDR2 YYDKDF (reference sequence). The length of the CDR3 is 13 residues. Germline trimming cut 3 bases from V and 12 bases from J; bases unmatched to any gene: 9. Here the CDR3 reads CATSREEQGAHTF. The CDR3 DNA follows: TGTGCCACCAGCAGGGAGGAGCAGGGGGCACACACCTTC.

This clonotype was detected a few times. J is TRBJ2-7 and V is TRBV20-1, with TRBD1 identical over 11 bases. Trimming removed 7 bases from V and 2 bases from J; junction bases left unmatched: 4. CDR1 and CDR2 (germline): DFQATT, SNEGSKA (reference sequence). This CDR3 comprises 13 residues. CDR3 residues: CSVRTGGTYEQYF. CDR3 DNA sequence: TGCAGTGTCAGGACAGGGGGCACCTACGAGCAGTACTTC.

The V gene is TRBV6-2 or TRBV6-3, the J gene TRBJ2-7; D is possibly TRBD1 (6 bases). Germline-derived CDR1 and CDR2 are MNHEY and SVGEGT. This CDR3 region has 17 residues. Trimming pared 2 bases from V and 7 bases from J, leaving 24 bases between. The CDR3 spells CASSYDSLWDNGGEQYF. The CDR3 coding sequence is TGTGCCAGCAGTTACGATTCCTTATGGGACAACGGCGGGGAGCAGTACTTC.

The V gene is TRBV29-1, the J gene TRBJ1-2; TRBD1 matches 9 bases. The CDR3 runs to 15 residues. With V trimmed by 3 bases and J by 4 bases, 9 bases remained unmatched. CDR1 SQVTM and CDR2 ANQGSEA come from the germline V gene. This chain's CDR3 is CSVEAQGADGYGYTF. DNA of the CDR3: TGCAGCGTTGAGGCACAGGGGGCCGACGGCTATGGCTACACCTTC.

This clonotype was observed a handful of times. The chain joins TRBV12-3 or TRBV12-4 to TRBJ2-1, with TRBD2 matching over 10 bases. The CDR3 spans 15 residues. Trimming took 6 bases from V and 1 from J; bases not matched to a gene: 3. The CDR3 reads CASRVAGGSYNEQFF. As DNA, the CDR3 is TGTGCCAGCAGGGTAGCGGGAGGATCCTACAATGAGCAGTTCTTC.

The V call is TRBV27, the J call TRBJ1-5; D remains unclear. V was shortened by 0 bases and J by 6 bases, with 15 bases between the two germline ends. This CDR3 region has 16 residues. CDR1 MNHEY and CDR2 SMNVEV come from the germline V gene (reference sequence). CDR3 coding DNA: TGTGCCAGCAGTTTATCAGGAGGGTGGCCGGGTCAGCCCCAGCATTTT. It yields the protein CASSLSGGWPGQPQHF.

This clonotype appeared a few times. The rearrangement joins TRBV20-1 to TRBJ2-7; D remains unclear. This CDR3 region has 14 residues. Deletions cut 4 bases from V and 2 bases from J, with 15 bases between. CDR1 and CDR2 from the germline V gene are DFQATT and SNEGSKA (reference sequence). This CDR3 is CSATPGTATYEQYF. CDR3 bases: TGCAGTGCTACCCCGGGCACAGCTACCTACGAGCAGTACTTC.

The rearrangement uses TRBV19 and TRBJ1-2; no clear D. The V gene's germline CDR1 is LNHDA and CDR2 SQIVND (reference sequence). The CDR3 is 11 amino acids. Trimming removed 8 bases from V and 5 bases from J, with 9 bases in between. The CDR3 DNA is TGTGCCAGTGCGGGAGGTTATGGCTACACCTTC. It yields the protein CASAGGYGYTF.

In this sample, this clonotype turned up a few times. V gene TRBV19 combines with J gene TRBJ2-7; no clear D gene. Between the trimmed V and J ends, which lost 0 bases and 5 bases, there was a span of 5 bases. The CDR3 is made up of 12 amino acids. Germline loops: CDR1 LNHDA, CDR2 SQIVND (reference sequence). CDR3 coding DNA: TGTGCCAGTAGTATAGATCAGAACGAGCAGTACTTC. It is translated as CASSIDQNEQYF.

This clonotype appeared a few times. V gene TRBV9 combines with J gene TRBJ2-5, with D possibly being TRBD1 (5 bases). The CDR3 sequence is 15 residues long. V lost 0 bases, J lost 5 bases, and 14 bases lay in between. Germline CDR1 and CDR2: SGDLS and YYNGEE. CDR3 nucleotide sequence: TGTGCCAGCAGCGTAGTCGGATCTGGGGCTGAGACCCAGTACTTC. Amino acids: CASSVVGSGAETQYF.